This TCR beta chain was captured by sequencing in a study of blood T cell repertoires in COVID-19. The assay was immunoSEQ multiplex PCR, and TCRdb's table has in-frame clones only and misses some. This table has roughly 260,000 clones, more than 75% appearing once. CDR1 is MDHEN and CDR2 is SYDVKM in the germline V gene. V was pared by 8 bases and J by 8 bases, with 8 bases of the junction left unmatched. The CDR3 loop spans 12 amino acids. This chain joins TRBV28 and TRBJ1-2, with TRBD1 identical over 7 bases. Material for sequencing was peripheral blood. The sequence came from a man in his forties or fifties who had recovered from COVID-19. CDR3 bases: TGTGCCAGCTATGGACAGGAAGCCGGCTACACCTTC. Translated: CASYGQEAGYTF.